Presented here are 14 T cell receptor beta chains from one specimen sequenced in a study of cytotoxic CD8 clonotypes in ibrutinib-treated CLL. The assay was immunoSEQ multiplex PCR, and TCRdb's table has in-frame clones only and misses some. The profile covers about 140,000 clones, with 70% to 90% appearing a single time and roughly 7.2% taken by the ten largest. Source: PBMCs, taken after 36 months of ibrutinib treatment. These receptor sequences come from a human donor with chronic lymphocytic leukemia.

The CDR3 nucleotides are TGTGCCAGCAGTTACTCGAGAGGGGAAGTGGACTATGGCTACACCTTC. Its protein is CASSYSRGEVDYGYTF. This rearrangement joins TRBV6-5 to TRBJ1-2; D possibly corresponds to TRBD1 (5 bases). V dropped 0 bases and J dropped 3 bases, with 14 bases sitting between them. The CDR3 consists of 16 residues. From germline, CDR1 is MNHEY and CDR2 SVGAGI.

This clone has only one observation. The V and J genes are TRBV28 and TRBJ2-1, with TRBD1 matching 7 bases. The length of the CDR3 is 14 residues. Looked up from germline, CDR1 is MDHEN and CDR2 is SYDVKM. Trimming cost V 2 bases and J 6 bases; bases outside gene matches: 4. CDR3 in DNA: TGTGCCAGCAGTTTAGGGACAGTAGTCAATGAGCAGTTCTTC. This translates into CASSLGTVVNEQFF.

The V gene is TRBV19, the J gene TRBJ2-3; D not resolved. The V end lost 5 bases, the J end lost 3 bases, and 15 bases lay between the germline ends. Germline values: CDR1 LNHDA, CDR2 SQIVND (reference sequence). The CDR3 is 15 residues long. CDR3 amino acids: CASSLHLRGTDTQYF. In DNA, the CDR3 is TGTGCCAGTAGTCTACATCTACGAGGAACAGATACGCAGTATTTT.

CDR3 nucleotides: TGTGCCAGCAGTGAATCGGCAGGGAATTTCTACGAGCAGTACTTC. It is translated as CASSESAGNFYEQYF. The rearrangement links TRBV2 to TRBJ2-7; possibly TRBD1 for D (5 bases). The V and J ends lost 2 bases and 3 bases respectively, with 14 bases between them. The CDR3 is made up of 15 amino acids. Germline CDR1 SNHLY, CDR2 FYNNEI.

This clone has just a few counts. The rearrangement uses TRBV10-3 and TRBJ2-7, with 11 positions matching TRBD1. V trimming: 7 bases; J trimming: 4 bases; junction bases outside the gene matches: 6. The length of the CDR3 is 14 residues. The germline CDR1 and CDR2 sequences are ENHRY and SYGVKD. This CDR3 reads CAINRGTGGYEQYF. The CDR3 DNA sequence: TGTGCCATCAATCGGGGGACAGGGGGGTACGAGCAGTACTTC.

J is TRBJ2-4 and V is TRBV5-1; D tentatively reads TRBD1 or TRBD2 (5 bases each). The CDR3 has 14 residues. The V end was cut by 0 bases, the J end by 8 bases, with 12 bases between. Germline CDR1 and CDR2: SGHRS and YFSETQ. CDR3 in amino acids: CASSLVGQGDIQYF. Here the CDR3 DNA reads TGCGCCAGCAGCTTGGTGGGTCAGGGAGACATTCAGTACTTC.

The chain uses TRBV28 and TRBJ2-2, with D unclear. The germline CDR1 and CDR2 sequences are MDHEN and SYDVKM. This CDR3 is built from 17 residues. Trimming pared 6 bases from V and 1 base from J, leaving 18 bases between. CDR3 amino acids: CASSQGWNPWNTGELFF. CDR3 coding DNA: TGTGCCAGCAGCCAAGGGTGGAATCCCTGGAACACCGGGGAGCTGTTTTTT.

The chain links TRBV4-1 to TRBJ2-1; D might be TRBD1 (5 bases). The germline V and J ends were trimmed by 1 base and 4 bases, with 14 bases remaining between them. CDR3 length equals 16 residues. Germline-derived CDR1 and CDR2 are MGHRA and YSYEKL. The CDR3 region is CASSQGLQGRYNEQFF. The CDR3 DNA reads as TGCGCCAGCAGCCAAGGGCTGCAGGGTAGATACAATGAGCAGTTCTTC.

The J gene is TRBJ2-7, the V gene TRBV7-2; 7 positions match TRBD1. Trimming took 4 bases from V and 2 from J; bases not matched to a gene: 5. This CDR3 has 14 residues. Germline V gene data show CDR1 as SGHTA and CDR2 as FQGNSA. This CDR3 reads CASSSYGTAYEQYF. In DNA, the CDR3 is TGTGCCAGCAGCTCGTACGGGACAGCCTACGAGCAGTACTTC.

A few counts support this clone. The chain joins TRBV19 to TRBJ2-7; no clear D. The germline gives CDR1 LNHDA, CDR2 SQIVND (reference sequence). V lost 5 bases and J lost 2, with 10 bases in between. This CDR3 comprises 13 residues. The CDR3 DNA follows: TGTGCCAGTAGTGCCGAAGGTCCCTACGAGCAGTACTTC. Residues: CASSAEGPYEQYF.

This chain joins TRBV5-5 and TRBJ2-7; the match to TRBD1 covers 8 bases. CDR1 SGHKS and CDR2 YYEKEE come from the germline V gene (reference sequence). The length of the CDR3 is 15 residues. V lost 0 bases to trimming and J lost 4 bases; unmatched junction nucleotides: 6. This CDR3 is CASSLADREGYEQYF. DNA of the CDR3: TGTGCCAGCAGCTTGGCGGACAGGGAAGGATACGAGCAGTACTTC.

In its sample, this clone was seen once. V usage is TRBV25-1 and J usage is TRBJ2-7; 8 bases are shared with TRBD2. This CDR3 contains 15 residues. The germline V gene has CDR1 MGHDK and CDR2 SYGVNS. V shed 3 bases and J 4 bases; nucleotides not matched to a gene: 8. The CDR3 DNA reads TGTGCCAGCAGTGACACTAGCGGCATGCTTTACGAGCAGTACTTC. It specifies CASSDTSGMLYEQYF.

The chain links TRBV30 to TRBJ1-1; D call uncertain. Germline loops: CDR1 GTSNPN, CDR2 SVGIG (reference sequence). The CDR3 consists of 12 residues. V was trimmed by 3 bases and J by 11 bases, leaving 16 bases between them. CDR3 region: CAWSPRGNLAFF. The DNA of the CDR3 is TGTGCCTGGAGCCCACGGGGTAACCTGGCTTTCTTT. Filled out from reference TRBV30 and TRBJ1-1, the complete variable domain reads SQTIHQWPATLVQPVGSPLSLECTVEGTSNPNLYWYRQAAGRGLQLLFYSVGIGQISSEVPQNLSASRPQDRQFILSSKKLLLSDSGFYLCAWSPRGNLAFFGQGTRLTVV.

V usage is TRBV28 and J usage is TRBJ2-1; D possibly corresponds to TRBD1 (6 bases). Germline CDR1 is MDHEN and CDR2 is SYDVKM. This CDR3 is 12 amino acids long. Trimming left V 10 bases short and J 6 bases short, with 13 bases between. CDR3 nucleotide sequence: TGTGCCACGAGACAGGTCCCCAATGAGCAGTTCTTC. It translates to CATRQVPNEQFF.